The rows below give T cell receptor beta chains drawn from one sample of a study of blood T cells in healthy people across ages. Each CDR3 protein gets one entry after TCRdb re-called the 5' RACE reads with MiXCR. The data contain 1.5 million to 2 million distinct CDR3 sequences, about two fifths of them singletons. Sequenced material: blood. The receptors derive from a human donor in good health. Each CDR3 is given without its conserved first and last residue. Each record gives: J gene, V gene, D gene, CDR3 protein. A D gene is named only where the DNA matches it firmly.

J: TRBJ2-7; V: TRBV20-1; D: -; CDR3: SAPDWGYEQY
J: TRBJ2-3; V: TRBV7-9; D: TRBD1; CDR3: ASSSGTGGADTQY
J: TRBJ2-1; V: TRBV7-2; D: -; CDR3: ASSLAPGSWWEQF
J: TRBJ1-3; V: TRBV10-3; D: -; CDR3: ALRTDSGNTIY
J: TRBJ2-7; V: TRBV20-1; D: -; CDR3: SARDRPEQY
J: TRBJ2-4; V: TRBV18; D: -; CDR3: ASSPGDGAAKNIQY
J: TRBJ1-1; V: TRBV12-3/TRBV12-4; D: -; CDR3: ASSLAGRGAEAF
J: TRBJ1-1; V: TRBV7-6; D: -; CDR3: ASSLTGGRQRTEAF
J: TRBJ2-7; V: TRBV10-3; D: TRBD1; CDR3: AISAPSQGANEQY
J: TRBJ1-2; V: TRBV4-1; D: -; CDR3: ASSQDRGGTRIGYT
J: TRBJ2-4; V: TRBV9; D: TRBD1; CDR3: ASSVTARQGQGEQY
J: TRBJ1-2; V: TRBV6-5; D: -; CDR3: ASRRQLHGFDGYT
J: TRBJ2-1; V: TRBV5-1; D: TRBD1; CDR3: ASSRQTGGNEQF
J: TRBJ2-1; V: TRBV6-2/TRBV6-3; D: TRBD2; CDR3: ASSSPRLAGGAYNEQF
J: TRBJ1-1; V: TRBV7-3; D: -; CDR3: ASSLVGRGEAF
J: TRBJ1-6; V: TRBV6-6; D: -; CDR3: ASSYVKSGGSPLH